This T cell receptor beta chain was recovered during a study of naive and memory T cell subsets. The beta constant-region primer was an equimolar mix of two oligonucleotides covering TRBC1 and TRBC2. TCRdb reanalysed the UMI-ligation and nested PCR reads using MiXCR and keeps one entry per CDR3 protein. The sample shows 120,000 to 150,000 distinct CDR3 sequences, over 15% of them seen only once. CDR3 size: 13 residues. Germline V CDR1 and CDR2: DFQATT, SNEGSKA (reference sequence). Trimming cost V 5 bases and J 6 bases; bases outside gene matches: 8. Sequenced material: naive CD4+ T cells from blood. The TCR sequence derives from a human donor in good health. The chain employs TRBV20-1 and TRBJ2-7; 9 nucleotides align to TRBD1. In nucleotides, the CDR3 is TGCAGTGCTGGCGGACAGGGGCCTGGCGAGCAGTACTTC. Translating it yields CSAGGQGPGEQYF.